A selection of T cell receptor beta chains follows, all from one sample in a study of blood T cell repertoires in COVID-19. TCRdb keeps only in-frame clones here, not all; method: immunoSEQ multiplex PCR. The repertoire holds 57,000 or so clones, with 70% to 85% as singletons. Specimen: peripheral blood. These receptors originate from a man between 60 and 75 years old with acute or convalescent COVID-19. CDR3s include the opening cysteine and the closing phenylalanine or tryptophan. The D gene is left open where the match is weak. Size tells how often a clone was seen (once, few, many) or the class of an expanded clone, and some rows leave it out.

j_call v_call clone_size d_call cdr3_nt cdr3_aa
TRBJ2-5 TRBV9 NA TRBD1 TGTGCCAGCAGCTCCGGACAGGCGGAGACCCAGTACTTC CASSSGQAETQYF
TRBJ2-3 TRBV3-1/TRBV3-2 NA TRBD2 TGTGCCAGCAGCCAAGCTACTAGCGGGAGGACGGATACGCAGTATTTT CASSQATSGRTDTQYF
TRBJ2-7 TRBV3-1/TRBV3-2 NA TRBD2 TGTGCCAGCAGCCCCGGGACTAGCGGGAGCTACGAGCAGTACTTC CASSPGTSGSYEQYF
TRBJ2-1 TRBV7-9 NA TRBD2 TGTGCCAGCAGCCATCCAAATAGCGGGAGCTCCTACAATGAGCAGTTCTTC CASSHPNSGSSYNEQFF
TRBJ1-1 TRBV4-3 NA TRBD1 TGCGCCAGCAGCCAAGGGGATACAGGGGCTAGGGACACTGAAGCTTTCTTT CASSQGDTGARDTEAFF
TRBJ2-1 TRBV2 NA TRBD2 TGTGCCAGCAAAGGTAGCGGGAGCGGAAACTCCTACAATGAGCAGTTCTTC CASKGSGSGNSYNEQFF
TRBJ1-4 TRBV28 NA TRBD1 TGTGCCAGCAGTGACTGGACAGGGGCCAATGAAAAACTGTTTTTT CASSDWTGANEKLFF
TRBJ2-3 TRBV5-1 NA TRBD2 TGCGCCAGCAGCTTGGGCTTGACTAGCGGGAGGACAGATACGCAGTATTTT CASSLGLTSGRTDTQYF
TRBJ1-2 TRBV25-1 NA NA TGTGCCAGCAGTGATGGGGGGGCGGGCTACACCTTC CASSDGGAGYTF
TRBJ1-2 TRBV19 NA NA TGTGCCAGTAGTATCAGGGATACTAACTATGGCTACACCTTC CASSIRDTNYGYTF
TRBJ2-1 TRBV5-8 NA NA TGTGCCAGCAGCTCGGGGGTCGCCTACAATGAGCAGTTCTTC CASSSGVAYNEQFF
TRBJ1-2 TRBV6-1 few NA TGTGCCAGCAGTGAAGCAGTCAACGGTGGCTACACCTTC CASSEAVNGGYTF
TRBJ2-7 TRBV30 few TRBD2 TGTGCCTGGGGCAAGACTAGCGGGCTTCCCTACGAGCAGTACTTC CAWGKTSGLPYEQYF
TRBJ2-1 TRBV9 NA TRBD2 TGTGCCAGCAGCGCCGGACTAGCGGGCAATGAGCAGTTCTTC CASSAGLAGNEQFF
TRBJ2-1 TRBV6-4 once NA TGTGCCAGCAGTGACTCGCAGGGGGGTAGGGCTGAGCAGTTCTTC CASSDSQGGRAEQFF
TRBJ2-7 TRBV6-1 NA TRBD2 TGTGCCAGCAGTGAAGCCCTTCTAGCGGGAGTGGACGAGCAGTACTTC CASSEALLAGVDEQYF
TRBJ2-1 TRBV10-3 NA NA TGTGCCATCAGTGAGGGGTCACAGGAGCAGTTCTTC CAISEGSQEQFF
TRBJ1-2 TRBV19 NA TRBD1 TGTGCCAGTAGCGACAGGGGGAGGTATGGCTACACCTTC CASSDRGRYGYTF
TRBJ1-1 TRBV6-5 NA TRBD1 TGTGCCACCGGACAGGGGGCATCGGTCACTGAAGCTTTCTTT CATGQGASVTEAFF
TRBJ1-2 TRBV29-1 NA TRBD1 TGCAGCGGCCACTTGTCCGGGACAGGGGAAGGCTACACCTTC CSGHLSGTGEGYTF
TRBJ2-3 TRBV11-3 few TRBD1 TGTGCCAGCAGCCCCGGGACAGGGGCCGATACGCAGTATTTT CASSPGTGADTQYF
TRBJ1-6 TRBV15 NA NA TGTGCCACCAGCAGACGGAGGGACGGTAATTCACCCCTCCACTTT CATSRRRDGNSPLHF
TRBJ2-3 TRBV10-3 NA TRBD1 TGTGCCATCACCGAGGGGGCCCAGAGGAGCACAGATACGCAGTATTTT CAITEGAQRSTDTQYF
TRBJ1-1 TRBV30 NA NA TGTGCCTGGAGTGACAACCACAACACTGAAGCTTTCTTT CAWSDNHNTEAFF
TRBJ2-5 TRBV7-2 NA TRBD1 TGTGCCAGCAGCTTAGGGGGACAGCCTCAAGAGACCCAGTACTTC CASSLGGQPQETQYF
TRBJ2-5 TRBV3-1/TRBV3-2 few NA TGTGCCAGCAGCCAAGATTACAGGGAGACCCAGTACTTC CASSQDYRETQYF
TRBJ1-3 TRBV30 NA NA TGTGCCTGGAAGGGAGCTGGAAACACCATATATTTT CAWKGAGNTIYF
TRBJ1-1 TRBV9 NA NA TGTGCCAGCAGCCCCCGACAGAAGAACACTGAAGCTTTCTTT CASSPRQKNTEAFF
TRBJ1-1 TRBV18 once TRBD1 TGTGCCAGCTCACCGACAGGGTTTGAAGCTTTCTTT CASSPTGFEAFF
TRBJ1-1 TRBV5-4 NA NA TGTGCCAGCTCCATGGGCCTTGGGACTGAAGCTTTCTTT CASSMGLGTEAFF
TRBJ1-2 TRBV2 NA TRBD1 TGTGCCAGCAGTGAAGAGGACAGGCCCGGCTATGGCTACACCTTC CASSEEDRPGYGYTF
TRBJ2-1 TRBV9 NA TRBD2 TGTGCCAGCAGCCGAGCGGGAGGGACCTACAATGAGCAGTTCTTC CASSRAGGTYNEQFF